The source of this TCR beta chain is a study of early stage breast cancer tumors. Across the study: Invasive lobular carcinomas made up about 35% of the 12 ER+/PR+/HER2- tumors.

As for this clone: Antigen unknown.

The V end lost 0 bases, the J end lost 1 base, and 5 bases lay between the germline ends. In germline, CDR1 is SGDLS, CDR2 YYNGEE. The CDR3 is made up of 14 amino acids. Using immunoSEQ multiplex PCR, the repertoire was profiled, and TCRdb retains in-frame clones only, with some absent. The table records about 30,000 clones, 65% to 75% of them present only once. Study-wide points: Compared with adjacent normal breast, tumors showed about 2.5-fold denser, more clonal T cells.

The clonotype comes from a person aged 45-60 years with breast cancer. The chain employs TRBV9 and TRBJ2-4; D is unresolved. Source material: blood. The CDR3 protein is CASSVGGAKNIQYF. The CDR3 DNA follows: TGTGCCAGCAGCGTAGGTGGGGCCAAAAACATTCAGTACTTC.